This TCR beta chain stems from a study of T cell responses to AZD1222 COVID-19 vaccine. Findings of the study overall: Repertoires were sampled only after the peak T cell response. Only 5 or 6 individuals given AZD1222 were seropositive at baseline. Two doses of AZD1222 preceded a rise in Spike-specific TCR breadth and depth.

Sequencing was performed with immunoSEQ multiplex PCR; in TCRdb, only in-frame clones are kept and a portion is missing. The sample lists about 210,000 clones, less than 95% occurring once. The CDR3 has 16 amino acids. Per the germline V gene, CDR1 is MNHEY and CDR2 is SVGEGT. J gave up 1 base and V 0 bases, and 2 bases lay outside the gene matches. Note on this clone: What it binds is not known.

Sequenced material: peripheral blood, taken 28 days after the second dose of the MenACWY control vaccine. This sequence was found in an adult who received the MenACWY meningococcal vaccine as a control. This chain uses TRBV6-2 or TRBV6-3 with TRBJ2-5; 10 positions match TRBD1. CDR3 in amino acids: CASSYSGTGVQETQYF. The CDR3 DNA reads TGTGCCAGCAGTTACTCGGGGACAGGGGTCCAAGAGACCCAGTACTTC.